The rows below give T cell receptor beta chains drawn from one sample of a study of breast tumors, draining lymph nodes, adjacent tissues. TCRdb independently ran MiXCR on the multiplex PCR reads; one entry per CDR3 protein. The sample lists fewer than 250,000 distinct CDR3 sequences; approximately 30% were seen once. The sequencing input was axillary lymph node tissue. The receptors stem from a female donor with breast cancer. Some clones in this sample may be carry-over from other donors' samples. CDR3s include the opening cysteine and the closing phenylalanine or tryptophan. Each record gives: D gene, J gene, clone size, V gene, CDR3 DNA, CDR3 protein. A D gene is named only where the DNA matches it firmly. Size is stated for part of the rows, as once, few or many counts, or as a class when the clone is expanded.

d_call: TRBD1
j_call: TRBJ1-2
clone_size: many
v_call: TRBV7-8
cdr3_nt: TGTGCCAGCAGCCCAGACAGGGGCAGCTATGGCTACACCTTC
cdr3_aa: CASSPDRGSYGYTF

d_call: TRBD1
j_call: TRBJ1-6
clone_size: few
v_call: TRBV2
cdr3_nt: TGTGCCAGCAGTGAGGGGACAGGGGGTTCACCCCTCCACTTT
cdr3_aa: CASSEGTGGSPLHF

d_call: TRBD1
j_call: TRBJ2-2
clone_size: NA
v_call: TRBV6-4
cdr3_nt: TGTGCCAGCAGTGCATCAGGGGGCGCCTACACCGGGGAGCTGTTTTTT
cdr3_aa: CASSASGGAYTGELFF

d_call: NA
j_call: TRBJ2-7
clone_size: many
v_call: TRBV5-1
cdr3_nt: TGCGCCAGCAGCCCCGTGGGGCGGCCGGGCTCCTACGAGCAGTACTTC
cdr3_aa: CASSPVGRPGSYEQYF

d_call: NA
j_call: TRBJ2-1
clone_size: many
v_call: TRBV9
cdr3_nt: TGTGCCAGCAGCGGCCCAGGAGCCTACAATGAGCAGTTCTTC
cdr3_aa: CASSGPGAYNEQFF

d_call: NA
j_call: TRBJ2-3
clone_size: NA
v_call: TRBV19
cdr3_nt: TGTGCCAGTAGTATAGTGACAGATACGCAGTATTTT
cdr3_aa: CASSIVTDTQYF

d_call: NA
j_call: TRBJ1-1
clone_size: NA
v_call: TRBV6-1
cdr3_nt: TGTGCCAGCAGATTGGGGGTTAGTAGTAACACTGAAGCTTTCTTT
cdr3_aa: CASRLGVSSNTEAFF

d_call: TRBD2
j_call: TRBJ2-3
clone_size: many
v_call: TRBV20-1
cdr3_nt: TGCAGTGCTCCACCTAGCGGGAGGGCCTCCCTGTCAGATACGCAGTATTTT
cdr3_aa: CSAPPSGRASLSDTQYF

d_call: TRBD2
j_call: TRBJ2-7
clone_size: many
v_call: TRBV7-2
cdr3_nt: TGTGCCAGCACGTGGACTAGCGAAGGGGTTTACGAGCAGTACTTC
cdr3_aa: CASTWTSEGVYEQYF

d_call: NA
j_call: TRBJ2-7
clone_size: many
v_call: TRBV30
cdr3_nt: TGTGCCTGGAGTTCTCCTCCCGGCTACGAGCAGTACTTC
cdr3_aa: CAWSSPPGYEQYF

d_call: TRBD1
j_call: TRBJ1-1
clone_size: NA
v_call: TRBV7-3
cdr3_nt: TGTGCCAGCAGCTTCCTGACAGGGTCCCCCACTGAAGCTTTCTTT
cdr3_aa: CASSFLTGSPTEAFF

d_call: NA
j_call: TRBJ1-1
clone_size: few
v_call: TRBV10-3
cdr3_nt: TGTGCCATCAATTCGATTGGGTCTGGAAGCACTGAAGCTTTCTTT
cdr3_aa: CAINSIGSGSTEAFF

d_call: NA
j_call: TRBJ2-3
clone_size: NA
v_call: TRBV9
cdr3_nt: TGTGCCAGCAGCGGCCGGACCCCCCTCACAGATACGCAGTATTTT
cdr3_aa: CASSGRTPLTDTQYF